This TCR beta chain originates from a study of cytotoxic CD8 clonotypes in ibrutinib-treated CLL listed by TCRdb under 2021. Study-wide context: In this cohort, approximately 15 patients were treatment-naive and roughly ten were relapsed/refractory, while some 17 had unmutated IGHV. Response samples were taken after a median of approximately 12 months on treatment, ranging from roughly 6 to 36 months. On average, each sample had roughly 260,000 productive templates and approximately 89,000 productive rearrangements. Cryopreserved peripheral blood mononuclear cells were collected at three points: before therapy, at response, and at either sustained remission or disease progression. Of the approximately 87 participants in the trial, roughly 26 had longitudinal samples available. Every sample from remission and from progressive disease was obtained while the patients were still on ibrutinib. Partial responses were observed in 24 patients and complete responses in 2; after a median follow-up of around 68 months, remission was maintained in around 14 patients and progression was observed in some 12.

CDR3 length: 15 amino acids, cysteine to phenylalanine. Only the CDR3 portion is preserved as DNA: 45 bases, with reading frame beginning at the first base. Per the germline V gene, SGDLS is the CDR1 and YYNGEE is the CDR2. Trimmed from V: 0 bases; trimmed from J: 9 bases; junction bases lacking a gene match: 9. The goal of deep resolution MiSeq sequencing was a depth between 1 in 1 million and 1 in 200,000 T cells, and coverage averaged 10x per clonotype. The immunoSEQ hsTCRB Kit was used to generate TCR beta libraries. On the authors' methods: The data were analyzed with ImmunoSEQ Analyzer and ImmunoSEQ Data Assistant, and V, D and J gene assignments followed IMGT definitions. Clonality, which ranges from 0 to 1, was calculated by subtracting the normalized Shannon entropy of productive rearrangement frequencies from one. Only overrepresented clonotypes making up at least 0.05% of the repertoire of each patient were included in the public clonotype analysis. Repertoires from some twelve age-matched healthy donors in immuneACCESS were used as clonality controls. TCRdb retrieved this table from immuneACCESS and kept in-frame rearrangements only. Not all clones are present; in checked studies, unresolved V genes account for under half, and no reason is known for the remainder. The DNA gave D and trimming, while V, J and clone size come from that table. A total of 150,000 to 200,000 clones appear in this sample, nearly 90% of them only once. The top ten clonotypes cover approximately 3% of the sample.

Points the paper makes about the study in general: Public clonotypes were found to be uncommon and were observed to contract or remain stable during treatment; the increase in clonality was shown to reflect expansion of private clonotypes at ibrutinib response. Sampling times were not matched between sustained-remission and progressing patients, and lymph node repertoires were not studied. Baseline clonality exceeded that of age-matched healthy donors and correlated strongly with circulating CD8+ T-cell counts. Clonality rose at ibrutinib response, remained stable during sustained remission, and dropped back toward baseline at progression.

The time point label corresponds to: progressive disease on ibrutinib. Roughly 2 micrograms of genomic DNA were extracted from cryopreserved PBMCs for TCR beta library preparation. High-throughput TCR beta sequencing was performed on longitudinal blood samples from CLL patients receiving ibrutinib monotherapy. The patients were enrolled in a single-center, open-label phase 2 trial of ibrutinib monotherapy. About this clone: What this receptor recognizes is not known. Within one base of it there is no much larger clone, and no base qualities were kept.

The chain uses TRBV9 and TRBJ2-1, and TRBD1 matches 7 of the central bases. The starting material was PBMCs, obtained at disease progression, from a patient treated with ibrutinib. The TCR originated in a human donor with chronic lymphocytic leukemia. The CDR3 reads as follows: CASSVEGQEWGEQFF. DNA sequence: TGTGCCAGCAGCGTAGAAGGACAGGAGTGGGGTGAGCAGTTCTTC.